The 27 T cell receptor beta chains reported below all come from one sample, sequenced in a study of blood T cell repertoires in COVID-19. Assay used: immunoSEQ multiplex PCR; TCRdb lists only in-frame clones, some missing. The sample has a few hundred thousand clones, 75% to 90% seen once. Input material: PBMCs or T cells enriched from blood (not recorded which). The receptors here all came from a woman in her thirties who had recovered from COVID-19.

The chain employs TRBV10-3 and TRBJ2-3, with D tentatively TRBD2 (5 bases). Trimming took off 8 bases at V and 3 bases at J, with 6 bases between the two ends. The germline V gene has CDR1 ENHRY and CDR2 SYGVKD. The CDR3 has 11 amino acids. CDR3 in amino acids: CAIGRTDTQYF. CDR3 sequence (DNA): TGTGCCATCGGGAGAACAGATACGCAGTATTTT.

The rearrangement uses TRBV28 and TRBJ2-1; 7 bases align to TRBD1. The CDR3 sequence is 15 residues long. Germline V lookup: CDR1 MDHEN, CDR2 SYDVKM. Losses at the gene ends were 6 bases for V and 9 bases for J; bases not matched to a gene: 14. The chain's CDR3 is CASRPTGSNLGEQFF. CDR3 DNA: TGTGCCAGCAGGCCGACAGGGAGCAATTTGGGTGAGCAGTTCTTC.

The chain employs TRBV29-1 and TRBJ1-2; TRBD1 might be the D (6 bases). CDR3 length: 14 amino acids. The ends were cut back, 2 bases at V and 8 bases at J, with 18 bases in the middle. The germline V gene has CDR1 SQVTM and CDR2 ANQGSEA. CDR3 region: CSVELYSRGDGYTF. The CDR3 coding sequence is TGCAGCGTTGAACTATATAGCAGGGGAGACGGCTACACCTTC.

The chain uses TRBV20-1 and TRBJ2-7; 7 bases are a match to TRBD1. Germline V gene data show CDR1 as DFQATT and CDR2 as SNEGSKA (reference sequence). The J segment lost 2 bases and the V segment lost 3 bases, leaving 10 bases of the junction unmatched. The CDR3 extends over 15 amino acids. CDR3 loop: CSASVQGRLPYEQYF. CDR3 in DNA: TGCAGTGCTAGTGTACAGGGGCGCCTCCCCTACGAGCAGTACTTC.

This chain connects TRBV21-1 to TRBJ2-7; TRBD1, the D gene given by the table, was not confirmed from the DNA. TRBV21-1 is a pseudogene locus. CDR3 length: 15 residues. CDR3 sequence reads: CASSNHKALGHEQYF. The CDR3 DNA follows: TGTGCCAGCAGCAACCATAAGGCTCTGGGGCACGAGCAGTACTTC.

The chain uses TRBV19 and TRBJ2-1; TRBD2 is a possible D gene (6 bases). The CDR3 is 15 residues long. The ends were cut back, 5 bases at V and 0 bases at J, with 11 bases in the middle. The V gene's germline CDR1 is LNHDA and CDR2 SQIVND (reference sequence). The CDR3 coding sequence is TGTGCCAGTAGTCACGGGGGTGTCTCCTACAATGAGCAGTTCTTC. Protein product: CASSHGGVSYNEQFF.

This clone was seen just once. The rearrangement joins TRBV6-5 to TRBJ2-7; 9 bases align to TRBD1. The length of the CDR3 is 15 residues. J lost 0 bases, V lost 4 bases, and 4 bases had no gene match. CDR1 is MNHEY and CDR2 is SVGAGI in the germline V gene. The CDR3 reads CASSSGQGSSYEQYF. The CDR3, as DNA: TGTGCCAGCAGTTCCGGACAGGGGAGCTCCTACGAGCAGTACTTC.

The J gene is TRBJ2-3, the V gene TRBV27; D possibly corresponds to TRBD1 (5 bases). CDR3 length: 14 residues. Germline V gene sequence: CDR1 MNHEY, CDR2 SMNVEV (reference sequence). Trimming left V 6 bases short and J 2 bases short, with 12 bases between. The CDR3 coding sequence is TGTGCCAGCAGCAAGACAGAATACACAGATACGCAGTATTTT. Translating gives CASSKTEYTDTQYF.

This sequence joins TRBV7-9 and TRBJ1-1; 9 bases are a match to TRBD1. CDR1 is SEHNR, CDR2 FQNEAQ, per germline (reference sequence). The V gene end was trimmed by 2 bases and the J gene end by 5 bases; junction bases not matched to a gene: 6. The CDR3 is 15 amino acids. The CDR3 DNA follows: TGTGCCAGCAGCTTAACAAGGACAGGGGTAACTGAAGCTTTCTTT. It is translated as CASSLTRTGVTEAFF.

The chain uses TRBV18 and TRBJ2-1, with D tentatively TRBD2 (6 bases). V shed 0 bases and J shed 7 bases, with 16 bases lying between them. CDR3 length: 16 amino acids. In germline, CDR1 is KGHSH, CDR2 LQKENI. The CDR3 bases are TGTGCCAGCTCACCACCGGGCGGTCCCCGGGGGAATGAGCAGTTCTTC. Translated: CASSPPGGPRGNEQFF. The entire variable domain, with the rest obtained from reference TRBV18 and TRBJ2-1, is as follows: NAGVMQNPRHLVRRRGQEARLRCSPMKGHSHVYWYRQLPEEGLKFMVYLQKENIIDESGMPKERFSAEFPKEGPSILRIQQVVRGDSAAYFCASSPPGGPRGNEQFFGPGTRLTVL.

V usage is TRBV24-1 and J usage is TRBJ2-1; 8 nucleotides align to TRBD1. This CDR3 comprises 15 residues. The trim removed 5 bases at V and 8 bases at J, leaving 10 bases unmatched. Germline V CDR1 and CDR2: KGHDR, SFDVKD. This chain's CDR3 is CATSVKDRDDDEQFF. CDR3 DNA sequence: TGTGCCACCAGTGTCAAGGACAGGGATGATGATGAGCAGTTCTTC.

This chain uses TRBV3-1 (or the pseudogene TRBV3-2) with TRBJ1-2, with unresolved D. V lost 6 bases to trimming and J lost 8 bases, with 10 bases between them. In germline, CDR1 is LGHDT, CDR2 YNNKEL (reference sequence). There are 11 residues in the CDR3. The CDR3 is CASSFNEGYTF. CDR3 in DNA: TGTGCCAGCAGTTTCAACGAGGGCTACACCTTC.

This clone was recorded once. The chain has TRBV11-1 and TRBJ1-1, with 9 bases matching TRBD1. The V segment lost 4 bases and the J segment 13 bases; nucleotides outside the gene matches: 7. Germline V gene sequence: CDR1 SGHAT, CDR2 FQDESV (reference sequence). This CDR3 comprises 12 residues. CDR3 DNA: TGTGCCAGCAGCTCTGGGACAGGGCGAGGTTTCTTT. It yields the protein CASSSGTGRGFF.

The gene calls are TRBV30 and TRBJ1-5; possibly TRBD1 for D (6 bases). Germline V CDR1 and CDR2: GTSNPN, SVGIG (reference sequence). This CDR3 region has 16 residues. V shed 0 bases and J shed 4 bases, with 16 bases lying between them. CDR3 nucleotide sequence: TGTGCCTGGAGTGTCCAGACGGGGGGCGGGAATCAGCCCCAGCATTTT. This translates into CAWSVQTGGGNQPQHF.

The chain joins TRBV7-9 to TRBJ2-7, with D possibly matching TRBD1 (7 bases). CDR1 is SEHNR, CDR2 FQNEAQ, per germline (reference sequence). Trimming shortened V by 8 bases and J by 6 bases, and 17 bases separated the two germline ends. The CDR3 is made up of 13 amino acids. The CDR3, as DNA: TGTGCCAGCCTCAGGGGGGCTGCGGGCGAGCAGTACTTC. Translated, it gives CASLRGAAGEQYF.

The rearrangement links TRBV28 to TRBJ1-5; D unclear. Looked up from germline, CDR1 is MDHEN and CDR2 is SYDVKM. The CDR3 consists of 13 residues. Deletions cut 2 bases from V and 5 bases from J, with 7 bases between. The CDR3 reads CASSLRGYQPQHF. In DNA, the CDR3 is TGTGCCAGCAGTTTAAGAGGTTATCAGCCCCAGCATTTT.

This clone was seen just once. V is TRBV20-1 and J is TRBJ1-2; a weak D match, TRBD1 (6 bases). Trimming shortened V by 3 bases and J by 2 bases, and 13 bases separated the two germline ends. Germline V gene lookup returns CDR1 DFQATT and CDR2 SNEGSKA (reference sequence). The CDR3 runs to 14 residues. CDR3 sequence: CSASGEGGNYGYTF. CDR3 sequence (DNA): TGCAGTGCTAGTGGGGAGGGGGGAAACTATGGCTACACCTTC.

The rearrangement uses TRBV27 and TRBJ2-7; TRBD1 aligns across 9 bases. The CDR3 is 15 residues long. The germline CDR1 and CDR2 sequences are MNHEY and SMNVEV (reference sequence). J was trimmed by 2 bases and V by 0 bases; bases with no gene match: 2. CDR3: CASSLSGQGPYEQYF. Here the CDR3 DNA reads TGTGCCAGCAGTTTATCGGGACAGGGACCCTACGAGCAGTACTTC.

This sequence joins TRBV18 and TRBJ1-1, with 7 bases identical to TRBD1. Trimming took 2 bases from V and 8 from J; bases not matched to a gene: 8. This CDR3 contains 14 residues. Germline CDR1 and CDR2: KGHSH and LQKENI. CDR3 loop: CASSPDRTGSEAFF. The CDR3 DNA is TGTGCCAGCTCACCAGACAGGACAGGAAGCGAAGCTTTCTTT.

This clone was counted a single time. DNA for the CDR3: TGTGCCAGCAGCTTTCACCTAGCGGGAAGCAATGAGCAGTTCTTC. It translates to CASSFHLAGSNEQFF. This chain joins TRBV7-3 and TRBJ2-1; 9 bases are shared with TRBD2. Germline CDR1 and CDR2: SGHTA and FQGTGA. The V and J ends lost 3 bases and 6 bases, in that order; junction bases with no gene match: 6. There are 15 residues in the CDR3.

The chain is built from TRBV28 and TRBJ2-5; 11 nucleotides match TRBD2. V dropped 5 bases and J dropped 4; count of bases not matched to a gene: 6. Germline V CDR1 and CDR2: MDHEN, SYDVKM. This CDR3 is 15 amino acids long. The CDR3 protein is CASSRSGRGVETQYF. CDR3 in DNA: TGTGCCAGCAGTCGTAGCGGGAGGGGGGTAGAGACCCAGTACTTC.

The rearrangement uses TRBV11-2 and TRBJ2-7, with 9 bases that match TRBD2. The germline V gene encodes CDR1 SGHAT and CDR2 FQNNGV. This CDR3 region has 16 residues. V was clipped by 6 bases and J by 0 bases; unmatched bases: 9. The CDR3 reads CASRRIGGRASYEQYF. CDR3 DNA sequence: TGTGCCAGCAGAAGAATAGGCGGGAGGGCCTCCTACGAGCAGTACTTC. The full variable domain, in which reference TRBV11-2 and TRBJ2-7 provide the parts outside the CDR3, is EAGVAQSPRYKIIEKRQSVAFWCNPISGHATLYWYQQILGQGPKLLIQFQNNGVVDDSQLPKDRFSAERLKGVDSTLKIQPAKLEDSAVYLCASRRIGGRASYEQYFGPGTRLTVT.

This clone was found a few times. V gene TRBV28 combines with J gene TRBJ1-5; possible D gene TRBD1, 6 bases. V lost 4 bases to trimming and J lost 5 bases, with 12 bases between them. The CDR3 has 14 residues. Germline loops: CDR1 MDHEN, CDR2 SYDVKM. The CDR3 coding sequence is TGTGCCAGCAGTTATCCAGACAGGTATCAGCCCCAGCATTTT. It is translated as CASSYPDRYQPQHF.

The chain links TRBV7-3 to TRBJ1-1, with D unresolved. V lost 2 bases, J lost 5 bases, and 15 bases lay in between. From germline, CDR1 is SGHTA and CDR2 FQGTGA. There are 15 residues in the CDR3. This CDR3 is CASSLSAGRNTEAFF. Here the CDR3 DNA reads TGTGCCAGCAGCTTATCAGCAGGTCGAAATACTGAAGCTTTCTTT.

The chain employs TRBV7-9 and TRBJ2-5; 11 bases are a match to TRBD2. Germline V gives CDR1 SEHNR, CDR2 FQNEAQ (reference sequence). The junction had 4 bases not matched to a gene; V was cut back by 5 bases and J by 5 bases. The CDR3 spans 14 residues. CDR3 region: CASSTRTSGETQYF. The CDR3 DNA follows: TGTGCCAGCAGCACTCGGACTAGCGGGGAGACCCAGTACTTC.

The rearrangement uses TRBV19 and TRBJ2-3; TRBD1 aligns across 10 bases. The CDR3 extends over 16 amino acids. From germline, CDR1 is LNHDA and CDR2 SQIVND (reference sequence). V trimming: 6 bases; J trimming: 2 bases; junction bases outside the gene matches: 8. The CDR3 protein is CASRKERQGATDTQYF. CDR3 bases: TGTGCCAGTAGAAAAGAAAGACAGGGGGCCACAGATACGCAGTATTTT.

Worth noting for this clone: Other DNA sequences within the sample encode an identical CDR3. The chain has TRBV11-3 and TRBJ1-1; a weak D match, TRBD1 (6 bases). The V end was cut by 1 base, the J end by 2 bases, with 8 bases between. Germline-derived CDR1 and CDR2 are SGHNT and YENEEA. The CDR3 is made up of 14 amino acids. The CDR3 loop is CASSLGRGNTEAFF. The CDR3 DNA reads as TGTGCCAGCAGCTTAGGCAGGGGCAACACTGAAGCTTTCTTT.